This T cell receptor (beta chain) comes out of a study of PD-1 blockade in classical Hodgkin lymphoma. The time point: cycle 4 day 1 (C4D1), after less than seven weeks of nivolumab. All the patients suffered relapse after autologous stem cell transplantation, and brentuximab vedotin exposure differed. The J segment lost 5 bases and the V segment lost 2 bases, leaving 6 bases of the junction unmatched. CDR3 size: 15 residues. Germline values: CDR1 SGHKS, CDR2 YYEKEE (reference sequence). The protocol was immunoSEQ multiplex PCR, while the TCRdb copy is restricted to in-frame clones and leaves out a portion. The table lists about 64,000 clones, about 90% of them singletons.

This TCR derives from a human donor with classical Hodgkin lymphoma. The chain carries TRBV5-5 and TRBJ2-7; 11 bases match TRBD1. This specimen consisted of peripheral blood mononuclear cells (PBMCs), obtained before the fourth cycle of nivolumab. Here the CDR3 reads CASSLVRDRGDEQYF. CDR3 sequence (DNA): TGTGCCAGCAGCTTAGTACGGGACAGGGGGGACGAGCAGTACTTC.